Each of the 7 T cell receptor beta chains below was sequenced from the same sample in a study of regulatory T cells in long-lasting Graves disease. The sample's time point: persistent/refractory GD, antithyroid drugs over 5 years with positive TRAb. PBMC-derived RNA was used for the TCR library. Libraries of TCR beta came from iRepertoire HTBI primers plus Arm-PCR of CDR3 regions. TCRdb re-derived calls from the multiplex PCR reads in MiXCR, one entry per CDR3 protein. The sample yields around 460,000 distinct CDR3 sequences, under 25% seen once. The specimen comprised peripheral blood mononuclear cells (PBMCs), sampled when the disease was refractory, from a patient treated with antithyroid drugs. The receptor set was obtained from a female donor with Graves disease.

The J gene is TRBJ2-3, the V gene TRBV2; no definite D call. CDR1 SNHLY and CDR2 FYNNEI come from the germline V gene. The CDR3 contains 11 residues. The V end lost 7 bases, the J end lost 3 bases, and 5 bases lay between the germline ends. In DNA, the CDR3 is TGTGCCAGCATTTATACAGATACGCAGTATTTT. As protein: CASIYTDTQYF.

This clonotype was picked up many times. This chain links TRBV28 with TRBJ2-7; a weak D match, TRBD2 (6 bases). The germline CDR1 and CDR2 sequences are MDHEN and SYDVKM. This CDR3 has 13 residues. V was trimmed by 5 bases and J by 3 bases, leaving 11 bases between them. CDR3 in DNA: TGTGCCAGCAGTGGTACGACTAGCTACGAGCAGTACTTC. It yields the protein CASSGTTSYEQYF. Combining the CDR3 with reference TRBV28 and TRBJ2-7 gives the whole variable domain DVKVTQSSRYLVKRTGEKVFLECVQDMDHENMFWYRQDPGLGLRLIYFSYDVKMKEKGDIPEGYSVSREKKERFSLILESASTNQTSMYLCASSGTTSYEQYFGPGTRLTVT.

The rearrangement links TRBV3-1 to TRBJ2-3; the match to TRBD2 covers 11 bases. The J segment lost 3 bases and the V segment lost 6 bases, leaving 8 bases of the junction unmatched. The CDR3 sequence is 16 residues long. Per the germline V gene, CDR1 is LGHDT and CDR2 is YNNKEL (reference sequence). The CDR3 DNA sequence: TGTGCCAGCAGGTCTTTAGCGGGGGGGCGGACAGATACGCAGTATTTT. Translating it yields CASRSLAGGRTDTQYF.

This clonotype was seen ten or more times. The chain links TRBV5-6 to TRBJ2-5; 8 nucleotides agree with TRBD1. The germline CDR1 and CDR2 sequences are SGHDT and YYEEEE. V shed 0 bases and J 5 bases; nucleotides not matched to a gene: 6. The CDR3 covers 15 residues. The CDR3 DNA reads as TGTGCCAGCAGCTTGGTACCAGGGGGCCGGGAGACCCAGTACTTC. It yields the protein CASSLVPGGRETQYF.

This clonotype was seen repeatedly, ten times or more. The CDR3 loop is CASSRPFAASYEQYF. As DNA, the CDR3 is TGTGCCAGCAGTCGTCCTTTTGCGGCTTCCTACGAGCAGTACTTC. This chain links TRBV27 with TRBJ2-7; no clear D gene. The length of the CDR3 is 15 residues. Per the germline V gene, CDR1 is MNHEY and CDR2 is SMNVEV (reference sequence). Trimming stripped 5 bases from V and 1 base from J, with 15 bases between.

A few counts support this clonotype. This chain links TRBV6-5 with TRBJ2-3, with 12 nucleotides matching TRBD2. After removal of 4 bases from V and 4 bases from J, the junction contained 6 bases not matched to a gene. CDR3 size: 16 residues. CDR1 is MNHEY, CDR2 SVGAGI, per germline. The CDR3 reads CASSLTSGSASDTQYF. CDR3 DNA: TGTGCCAGCAGTTTGACTAGCGGGAGTGCGTCAGATACGCAGTATTTT.

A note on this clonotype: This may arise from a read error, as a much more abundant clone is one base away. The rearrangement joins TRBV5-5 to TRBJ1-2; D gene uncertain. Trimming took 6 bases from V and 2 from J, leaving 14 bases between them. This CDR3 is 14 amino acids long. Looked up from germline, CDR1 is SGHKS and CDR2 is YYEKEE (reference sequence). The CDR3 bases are TGTGCCAGCACAATAAACACCAGGAACTATGGCTACACCTTC. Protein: CASTINTRNYGYTF.